The 2 T cell receptor beta chains given below trace back to one sample, sequenced in a study of T-cell reconstitution after alpha-beta-depleted transplantation in children. Preparation of the TCRbeta library used unique molecular identifiers. TCRdb reprocessed the PCR reads via MiXCR and lists one record per CDR3 protein. The sample yields approximately 430,000 distinct CDR3 sequences, around 15% seen once. The sample here was PBMCs, mostly from graft donor cells, taken 360 days after TCRalphabeta/CD19-depleted stem cell transplant. These receptor sequences come from a boy less than two years old who had a stem cell transplant for Wiskott-Aldrich syndrome, so the T cells may come from the graft donor.

The table lists this clonotype with a few counts. J is TRBJ2-5 and V is TRBV4-1, with TRBD2 matching over 8 bases. From germline, CDR1 is MGHRA and CDR2 YSYEKL. The CDR3 has 16 amino acids. V lost 4 bases to trimming and J lost 2 bases; unmatched junction nucleotides: 9. CDR3 amino acids: CASSLSGLVHQETQYF. CDR3 nucleotide sequence: TGCGCCAGCAGCCTCTCGGGACTAGTCCATCAAGAGACCCAGTACTTC.

The rearrangement joins TRBV11-3 to TRBJ2-1; the match to TRBD2 covers 9 bases. The V and J ends lost 5 bases and 1 base, in that order; junction bases with no gene match: 9. The CDR3 totals 17 residues. CDR1 and CDR2 from the germline V gene are SGHNT and YENEEA. This chain's CDR3 is CASSPRRSGSSYNEQFF. CDR3 sequence (DNA): TGTGCCAGCAGCCCGCGTCGTAGCGGGAGTTCCTACAATGAGCAGTTCTTC.